Following are 28 T cell receptor beta chains from one sample sequenced in a study of T-cell reconstitution after alpha-beta-depleted transplantation in children. The authors prepared the TCRbeta library with unique molecular identifiers. TCRdb called the PCR reads again in MiXCR, with one record for every CDR3 protein. The sample contains about 510,000 distinct CDR3 sequences, about 10% of which appear only once. The sequenced sample was PBMCs, mostly from graft donor cells, obtained 180 days after TCRalphabeta/CD19-depleted stem cell transplant. Source of these receptors: a female patient between 2 and 15 years old who had a stem cell transplant for aplastic anemia, so the T cells may come from the graft donor.

This clonotype was counted only a few times. V usage is TRBV4-1 and J usage is TRBJ2-7; D unresolved. Germline CDR1 and CDR2: MGHRA and YSYEKL. Trimming stripped 0 bases from V and 3 bases from J, with 15 bases between. The CDR3 loop spans 16 amino acids. The CDR3 coding sequence is TGCGCCAGCAGCCAAGAGGCCGGAGTAAACTACTACGAGCAGTACGTC. It yields the protein CASSQEAGVNYYEQYV.

This chain uses TRBV6-2 or TRBV6-3 with TRBJ2-1; D not resolved. V was shortened by 2 bases and J by 6 bases, with 8 bases between the two germline ends. The CDR3 totals 13 residues. Germline-derived CDR1 and CDR2 are MNHEY and SVGEGT. CDR3 nucleotide sequence: TGTGCCAGCAGTTACGTTGACACCAATGAGCAGTTCTTC. It translates to CASSYVDTNEQFF.

In its sample, this clonotype was seen a few times. This chain links TRBV11-3 with TRBJ2-1, with 9 bases identical to TRBD1. The CDR3 is 14 amino acids. Germline V gene sequence: CDR1 SGHNT, CDR2 YENEEA. J lost 5 bases, V lost 4 bases, and 3 bases had no gene match. The CDR3 reads CASSWDRADNEQFF. DNA for the CDR3: TGTGCCAGCAGCTGGGACAGGGCAGACAATGAGCAGTTCTTC.

Only a few counts were recorded for this clonotype. V gene TRBV7-2 combines with J gene TRBJ1-4; 8 nucleotides agree with TRBD1. After removal of 2 bases from V and 8 bases from J, the junction contained 7 bases not matched to a gene. Germline values: CDR1 SGHTA, CDR2 FQGNSA. The CDR3 consists of 15 residues. The CDR3 is CASSLLGQGREKLFF. The CDR3 coding sequence is TGTGCCAGCAGCTTACTCGGACAGGGAAGGGAAAAACTGTTTTTT.

This clonotype was seen ten or more times. The chain joins TRBV28 to TRBJ2-7; 9 positions agree with TRBD1. This CDR3 comprises 16 residues. Trimming took 5 bases from V and 1 from J; bases not matched to a gene: 9. CDR1 is MDHEN, CDR2 SYDVKM, per germline. The DNA for the CDR3 is TGTGCCAGCAGTCCCTACTCCGGGACAGGGTCCTACGAGCAGTACGTC. Translation gives CASSPYSGTGSYEQYV.

The sample holds many counts of this clonotype. The genes are TRBV20-1 and TRBJ1-6; 8 nucleotides agree with TRBD1. V trimming: 3 bases; J trimming: 10 bases; junction bases outside the gene matches: 5. Germline-derived CDR1 and CDR2 are DFQATT and SNEGSKA (reference sequence). The CDR3 is 13 residues long. The CDR3 coding sequence is TGCAGTGCTAGCAGACAGGGGCGCTCACCCCTCCACTTT. Protein product: CSASRQGRSPLHF.

This chain connects TRBV12-5 to TRBJ1-5; D not resolved. Germline V gene data show CDR1 as LGHNT and CDR2 as FRNRAP. V was cut by 2 bases and J by 2 bases, with 7 bases left in between. CDR3 length: 14 amino acids. The CDR3 protein is CASGLPRGNQPQHF. The CDR3 bases are TGTGCTAGTGGTTTGCCTCGGGGCAATCAGCCCCAGCATTTT. Looking up the rest from reference TRBV12-5 and TRBJ1-5 gives the full variable domain: DARVTQTPRHKVTEMGQEVTMRCQPILGHNTVFWYRQTMMQGLELLAYFRNRAPLDDSGMPKDRFSAEMPDATLATLKIQPSEPRDSAVYFCASGLPRGNQPQHFGDGTRLSIL.

This chain's CDR3 is CASSHGPLFGSYEQYF. The CDR3 region has the DNA TGTGCCAGCAGCCACGGACCCTTATTCGGCTCCTACGAGCAGTACTTC. This chain links TRBV7-9 with TRBJ2-7; no reliable D call. The germline V and J ends were trimmed by 5 bases and 0 bases, with 17 bases remaining between them. Germline CDR1 reads SEHNR; CDR2 reads FQNEAQ (reference sequence). The CDR3 is 16 amino acids. Looking up the rest from reference TRBV7-9 and TRBJ2-7 gives the full variable domain: DTGVSQNPRHKITKRGQNVTFRCDPISEHNRLYWYRQTLGQGPEFLTYFQNEAQLEKSRLLSDRFSAERPKGSFSTLEIQRTEQGDSAMYLCASSHGPLFGSYEQYFGPGTRLTVT.

The chain links TRBV19 to TRBJ1-1; D perhaps matches TRBD1 (6 bases). Trimming left V 5 bases short and J 8 bases short, with 18 bases between. This CDR3 spans 14 amino acids. Germline loops: CDR1 LNHDA, CDR2 SQIVND (reference sequence). CDR3 sequence: CASSPGAGPEEAFF. CDR3 sequence (DNA): TGTGCCAGTAGTCCGGGGGCAGGGCCGGAGGAAGCTTTCTTT.

This clonotype was counted only a few times. This chain uses TRBV7-2 with TRBJ2-3; possible D gene TRBD1, 6 bases. Deletions cut 6 bases from V and 0 bases from J, with 19 bases between. The CDR3 totals 17 residues. Germline CDR1 is SGHTA and CDR2 is FQGNSA. The CDR3 DNA reads as TGTGCCAGCAGTCACACCGGGACACCAAGTAGCACAGATACGCAGTATTTT. Its translation: CASSHTGTPSSTDTQYF.

Ten or more counts support this clonotype. The chain has TRBV2 and TRBJ2-5; D not resolved. This CDR3 is built from 14 residues. Germline V gene lookup returns CDR1 SNHLY and CDR2 FYNNEI. Trimming removed 9 bases at V and 0 bases at J, with 14 bases between. CDR3 in DNA: TGTGCCAGTGAGAGGACCCGAAACCAAGAGACCCAGTACTTC. As protein: CASERTRNQETQYF.

This chain links TRBV4-3 with TRBJ2-7; D is perhaps TRBD2 (5 bases). The CDR3 has 13 residues. V lost 4 bases to trimming and J lost 6 bases, with 13 bases between them. Germline lookup yields CDR1 LGHNA and CDR2 YSLEER. This CDR3 is CASSPGTGLEQYF. The CDR3 nucleotides are TGCGCCAGCAGCCCGGGAACCGGTCTCGAGCAGTACTTC.

The J gene is TRBJ2-4, the V gene TRBV7-8, with 8 bases identical to TRBD2. Germline assignment: CDR1 SGHVS and CDR2 FQNEAQ. The junction had 6 bases not matched to a gene; V was cut back by 4 bases and J by 4 bases. The CDR3 contains 15 residues. Here the CDR3 reads CASSSIAGSKNIQYF. The DNA of the CDR3 is TGTGCCAGCAGCTCTATAGCGGGATCAAAAAACATTCAGTACTTC.

In its sample, this clonotype was seen once. The chain employs TRBV11-2 and TRBJ2-7, with 10 bases that match TRBD2. V trimming: 3 bases; J trimming: 4 bases; junction bases outside the gene matches: 15. CDR1 and CDR2 from the germline V gene are SGHAT and FQNNGV. The CDR3 loop spans 18 amino acids. The CDR3 bases are TGTGCCAGCAGCTTCCGGGCCAGCGGGAGGGCCGGGGGTTACGAGCAGTACTTC. Translation gives CASSFRASGRAGGYEQYF.

This clonotype was observed at least ten times. The V gene is TRBV27, the J gene TRBJ2-7; 10 bases map to TRBD2. CDR1 is MNHEY, CDR2 SMNVEV, per germline (reference sequence). The CDR3 is 15 amino acids. V was clipped by 3 bases and J by 3 bases; unmatched bases: 5. The CDR3 sequence is CASSFVAGGVYEQYF. CDR3 in DNA: TGTGCCAGCAGTTTCGTAGCGGGAGGTGTCTACGAGCAGTACTTC.

This clonotype has just a few counts. V and J are TRBV20-1 and TRBJ2-5, with D uncertain. CDR1 DFQATT and CDR2 SNEGSKA come from the germline V gene (reference sequence). The CDR3 loop spans 18 amino acids. With 2 bases removed from V and 1 base from J, the gap between germline ends came to 23 bases. The chain's CDR3 is CSARLGRKARYFQETQYF. The CDR3 DNA sequence: TGCAGTGCTAGATTGGGCCGAAAGGCCCGGTATTTCCAAGAGACCCAGTACTTC.

The chain links TRBV7-9 to TRBJ1-2, with D possibly matching TRBD1 (6 bases). The CDR3 covers 16 residues. Per germline, CDR1 SEHNR and CDR2 FQNEAQ (reference sequence). The V gene lost 1 base and the J gene lost 0 bases, with 12 bases spanning the gap. The CDR3 DNA follows: TGTGCCAGCAGCTTAGGGTCAGGGGACGCTAACTATGGCTACACCTTC. It is translated as CASSLGSGDANYGYTF.

The rearrangement links TRBV6-2 or TRBV6-3 to TRBJ1-3; no reliable D call. CDR3 length: 17 amino acids. The V gene lost 0 bases and the J gene lost 0 bases, with 12 bases spanning the gap. Germline V CDR1 and CDR2: MNHEY, SVGEGT. The CDR3 DNA reads TGTGCCAGCAGTTACTCACGGACCGTGAGCTCTGGAAACACCATATATTTT. Translated, it gives CASSYSRTVSSGNTIYF.

The gene calls are TRBV6-1 and TRBJ2-7; perhaps TRBD1 as D (6 bases). Per germline, CDR1 MNHNS and CDR2 SASEGT. The CDR3 is 15 amino acids. V lost 5 bases and J 5 bases, leaving 19 bases between the germline ends. The CDR3 DNA follows: TGTGCCAGCAGTCATGGGACATCATCAACACACGAGCAGTACTTC. As protein: CASSHGTSSTHEQYF.

The table lists this clonotype with a few counts. The CDR3 protein is CASSGGVADSPLHF. CDR3 DNA: TGTGCCAGCAGCGGGGGGGTCGCGGATTCACCCCTCCACTTT. J is TRBJ1-6 and V is TRBV6-4; a possible D gene is TRBD1 (5 bases). With 6 bases removed from V and 8 bases from J, the gap between germline ends came to 14 bases. The germline V gene has CDR1 MRHNA and CDR2 SNTAGT. This CDR3 has 14 amino acids.

J is TRBJ2-7 and V is TRBV4-3, with 8 bases that match TRBD1. V lost 4 bases, J lost 3 bases, and 8 bases stayed unmatched. CDR3 size: 15 residues. Germline V gives CDR1 LGHNA, CDR2 YSLEER. The CDR3 bases are TGCGCCAGCAGCCCGGGGACAGGCGTGTACTACGAGCAGTACTTC. Translated, it gives CASSPGTGVYYEQYF.

The sample holds many counts of this clonotype. The chain has TRBV9 and TRBJ2-5; TRBD1 is a possible D gene (6 bases). The CDR3 totals 14 residues. V gave up 0 bases and J gave up 1 base, with 7 bases separating them. Germline assignment: CDR1 SGDLS and CDR2 YYNGEE. CDR3 nucleotide sequence: TGTGCCAGCAGCGTAGGGACAGTCCAAGAGACCCAGTACTTC. Translating it yields CASSVGTVQETQYF.

This clonotype was recorded a few times. The V and J genes are TRBV5-1 and TRBJ2-5; TRBD2 agrees at 9 bases. Germline values: CDR1 SGHRS, CDR2 YFSETQ. CDR3 length: 16 amino acids. V was pared by 5 bases and J by 5 bases, with 13 bases of the junction left unmatched. In DNA, the CDR3 is TGCGCCAGCAGGGACTTTCGCGGGAGGGCCTTCGAGACCCAGTACTTC. It translates to CASRDFRGRAFETQYF.

The chain joins TRBV20-1 to TRBJ2-3, with a possible D match to TRBD1 (5 bases). Trimming stripped 5 bases from V and 4 bases from J, with 7 bases between. CDR3 length: 11 residues. The germline V gene encodes CDR1 DFQATT and CDR2 SNEGSKA (reference sequence). CDR3 protein: CSAEQADTQYF. Here the CDR3 DNA reads TGCAGTGCTGAACAGGCAGATACGCAGTATTTT.

The rearrangement joins TRBV20-1 to TRBJ2-1, with D unclear. V shed 3 bases and J shed 7 bases, with 22 bases lying between them. From germline, CDR1 is DFQATT and CDR2 SNEGSKA (reference sequence). The CDR3 loop spans 16 amino acids. The CDR3: CSASGRATGLGNEQFF. Written as DNA, the CDR3 is TGCAGTGCTAGCGGAAGGGCGACGGGCCTCGGGAATGAGCAGTTCTTC.

The chain couples TRBV25-1 to TRBJ2-7; 9 bases align to TRBD1. V gave up 6 bases and J gave up 6 bases; unmatched junction bases: 6. The length of the CDR3 is 13 residues. Germline values: CDR1 MGHDK, CDR2 SYGVNS. The CDR3 DNA sequence: TGTGCCAGCAGAAGACAGGGGGTAGGCGAGCAGTACTTC. It codes for CASRRQGVGEQYF.

This clonotype has a handful of counts. The J gene is TRBJ2-7, the V gene TRBV2, with 13 bases matching TRBD2. The CDR3 is 19 amino acids. V was clipped by 6 bases and J by 0 bases; unmatched bases: 14. CDR1 and CDR2 from the germline V gene are SNHLY and FYNNEI. CDR3 in DNA: TGTGCCAGCAGGGATCCCACTAGCGGGAGGGCCAAGGGCTCCTACGAGCAGTACTTC. Translation: CASRDPTSGRAKGSYEQYF.

This clonotype occurred a few times. This chain connects TRBV20-1 to TRBJ2-7; 11 bases line up with TRBD2. This CDR3 has 16 residues. In germline, CDR1 is DFQATT, CDR2 SNEGSKA (reference sequence). V lost 6 bases, J lost 0 bases, and 10 bases stayed unmatched. CDR3 DNA sequence: TGCAGTGCGTTCGGGACTAGCGGTTTCCCCTCCTACGAGCAGTACGTC. Encoded protein: CSAFGTSGFPSYEQYV.